This T cell receptor (beta chain) appears in the sequencing data of a study of T cell responses to AZD1222 COVID-19 vaccine. Study information: Second-dose intervals of approximately 4 or approximately 12 weeks were pooled. Study conclusions and caveats: Only a handful of people who got AZD1222 tested seropositive at baseline.

Assay: immunoSEQ multiplex PCR; the TCRdb copy retains only in-frame clones and omits some. The data hold 110,000 to 150,000 clones, with approximately 85% observed a single time. Germline V CDR1 and CDR2: LGHNT, FRNRAP. This CDR3 spans 13 amino acids. V was cut by 3 bases and J by 8 bases, with 11 bases left in between. Notes on this clone: Its antigen is still unknown.

The receptor was derived from an adult in good health. The sequenced sample was peripheral blood, obtained on day 0 of AZD1222 vaccination. The chain combines TRBV12-5 with TRBJ1-3; weak D call: TRBD1 (6 bases). CDR3 sequence: CASGFSGVDTIYF. CDR3 DNA sequence: TGTGCTAGTGGTTTTTCAGGGGTGGACACCATATATTTT.